Listed below are T cell receptor beta chains from one sample, sequenced in a study of patients and donors after allogeneic stem cell transplantation. Each CDR3 protein gets one entry after TCRdb re-called the RT-PCR reads with MiXCR. Among about 400,000 distinct CDR3 sequences listed, 16% were seen once. Source material: blood, either unsorted or a sorted T cell fraction (not recorded which). The receptors stem from a human donor who was either an allogeneic HSCT recipient or a stem cell or donor lymphocyte infusion donor (not recorded which). It is not recorded whose cells these are; they may come from a transplant donor. CDR3s include the opening cysteine and the closing phenylalanine or tryptophan. The size field is filled for only some rows; it gives once, few, many or a size class.

V gene: TRBV7-2; clone size: many; J gene: TRBJ2-7; CDR3 length: 15; CDR3 protein: CASSFRDRGLYEQYF
V gene: TRBV15; clone size: many; J gene: TRBJ2-4; CDR3 length: 15; CDR3 protein: CATSRATGSKNIQYF
V gene: TRBV29-1; clone size: many; J gene: TRBJ1-1; CDR3 length: 13; CDR3 protein: CSADRGMNTEAFF
V gene: TRBV12-3/TRBV12-4; clone size: few; J gene: TRBJ2-3; CDR3 length: 14; CDR3 protein: CASSYRGSTDTQYF
V gene: TRBV27; clone size: NA; J gene: TRBJ2-5; CDR3 length: 13; CDR3 protein: CASSLYRGETQYF
V gene: TRBV9; clone size: few; J gene: TRBJ1-1; CDR3 length: 18; CDR3 protein: CASSGPDRVCDLDTEAFF
V gene: TRBV3-1; clone size: few; J gene: TRBJ1-1; CDR3 length: 13; CDR3 protein: CASSQNRGAEAFF
V gene: TRBV3-1; clone size: NA; J gene: TRBJ1-2; CDR3 length: 14; CDR3 protein: CASSPPRINYGYTF
V gene: TRBV15; clone size: NA; J gene: TRBJ2-1; CDR3 length: 14; CDR3 protein: CATSRDGTDNEQFF
V gene: TRBV5-1; clone size: NA; J gene: TRBJ1-1; CDR3 length: 16; CDR3 protein: CASSLGYPGVNTEAFF
V gene: TRBV5-5; clone size: few; J gene: TRBJ1-6; CDR3 length: 14; CDR3 protein: CASSQTVYNSPLHF
V gene: TRBV7-9; clone size: NA; J gene: TRBJ2-5; CDR3 length: 13; CDR3 protein: CASSPPQRETQYF
V gene: TRBV7-9; clone size: NA; J gene: TRBJ2-7; CDR3 length: 15; CDR3 protein: CASSLGSATTYEQYF
V gene: TRBV3-1; clone size: few; J gene: TRBJ1-1; CDR3 length: 15; CDR3 protein: CASSPLDITGTTAFF
V gene: TRBV2; clone size: NA; J gene: TRBJ1-4; CDR3 length: 12; CDR3 protein: CASAEGGAKLFF
V gene: TRBV4-1; clone size: once; J gene: TRBJ2-4; CDR3 length: 18; CDR3 protein: CASSQDGFPGVAKNIQYF
V gene: TRBV7-8; clone size: few; J gene: TRBJ2-5; CDR3 length: 16; CDR3 protein: CASSQIPRGSWETQYF
V gene: TRBV5-1; clone size: NA; J gene: TRBJ2-3; CDR3 length: 16; CDR3 protein: CASSLMGGGWTDTQYF
V gene: TRBV6-2/TRBV6-3; clone size: few; J gene: TRBJ2-1; CDR3 length: 16; CDR3 protein: CASSYSSTSSYNEQFF
V gene: TRBV6-1; clone size: few; J gene: TRBJ1-1; CDR3 length: 16; CDR3 protein: CASRAVFKGVNTEAFF
V gene: TRBV20-1; clone size: NA; J gene: TRBJ2-3; CDR3 length: 11; CDR3 protein: CSAQGLDTQYF
V gene: TRBV20-1; clone size: NA; J gene: TRBJ1-6; CDR3 length: 12; CDR3 protein: CSAKGYNSPLHF
V gene: TRBV30; clone size: few; J gene: TRBJ1-2; CDR3 length: 15; CDR3 protein: CAWSVWGGADYGYTF
V gene: TRBV7-2; clone size: NA; J gene: TRBJ1-1; CDR3 length: 15; CDR3 protein: CASSFTTSWNTEAFF
V gene: TRBV4-2; clone size: NA; J gene: TRBJ2-3; CDR3 length: 14; CDR3 protein: CASSQGDSTDTQYF
V gene: TRBV2; clone size: few; J gene: TRBJ1-6; CDR3 length: 17; CDR3 protein: CASSDYLGGLGNSPLHF
V gene: TRBV9; clone size: few; J gene: TRBJ2-4; CDR3 length: 16; CDR3 protein: CASSVGTMGAKNIQYF
V gene: TRBV4-3; clone size: few; J gene: TRBJ1-4; CDR3 length: 15; CDR3 protein: CASSQVWDFNEKLFF
V gene: TRBV7-2; clone size: NA; J gene: TRBJ2-3; CDR3 length: 16; CDR3 protein: CASSFLASGRRDTQYF
V gene: TRBV5-1; clone size: many; J gene: TRBJ2-5; CDR3 length: 14; CDR3 protein: CASSLESGRETQYF
V gene: TRBV7-6; clone size: NA; J gene: TRBJ1-3; CDR3 length: 16; CDR3 protein: CASSPYQVFSGNTIYF
V gene: TRBV7-2; clone size: NA; J gene: TRBJ2-5; CDR3 length: 14; CDR3 protein: CASSLAWREETQYF
V gene: TRBV19; clone size: few; J gene: TRBJ2-3; CDR3 length: 13; CDR3 protein: CASSRLQGDTQYF
V gene: TRBV7-9; clone size: NA; J gene: TRBJ2-7; CDR3 length: 14; CDR3 protein: CASSSGGRTYEQYF
V gene: TRBV5-1; clone size: NA; J gene: TRBJ1-1; CDR3 length: 14; CDR3 protein: CASSVPKLGGEAFF
V gene: TRBV2; clone size: few; J gene: TRBJ2-1; CDR3 length: 13; CDR3 protein: CASRDQPNGEQFF
V gene: TRBV5-1; clone size: NA; J gene: TRBJ2-2; CDR3 length: 15; CDR3 protein: CASSLGRTNTGELFF
V gene: TRBV29-1; clone size: NA; J gene: TRBJ2-3; CDR3 length: 17; CDR3 protein: CSVEFGFIQGNRDTQYF
V gene: TRBV6-5; clone size: few; J gene: TRBJ1-1; CDR3 length: 13; CDR3 protein: CASSWMANTEAFF
V gene: TRBV5-1; clone size: few; J gene: TRBJ2-4; CDR3 length: 16; CDR3 protein: CASSLSRGLAKNIQYF
V gene: TRBV6-4; clone size: NA; J gene: TRBJ2-1; CDR3 length: 15; CDR3 protein: CASSDPNRGYNEQFF
V gene: TRBV5-1; clone size: few; J gene: TRBJ2-7; CDR3 length: 13; CDR3 protein: CASSLARAVEQYF
V gene: TRBV3-1; clone size: few; J gene: TRBJ2-7; CDR3 length: 16; CDR3 protein: CASSQTTSGMTYEQYF
V gene: TRBV12-3/TRBV12-4; clone size: NA; J gene: TRBJ2-7; CDR3 length: 14; CDR3 protein: CASSYQDSSYEQYF
V gene: TRBV19; clone size: NA; J gene: TRBJ2-1; CDR3 length: 19; CDR3 protein: CASSIWGWGGGSPYNEQFF
V gene: TRBV21-1; clone size: NA; J gene: TRBJ1-6; CDR3 length: 17; CDR3 protein: CASSLQVFSSYNSPLHF
V gene: TRBV5-1; clone size: NA; J gene: TRBJ1-1; CDR3 length: 20; CDR3 protein: CASSLWGATGEVRWDTEAFF
V gene: TRBV5-1; clone size: few; J gene: TRBJ2-7; CDR3 length: 13; CDR3 protein: CASSLTVPYEQYF
V gene: TRBV12-3/TRBV12-4; clone size: many; J gene: TRBJ2-1; CDR3 length: 14; CDR3 protein: CASSLVSGGDEQFF
V gene: TRBV7-9; clone size: NA; J gene: TRBJ2-2; CDR3 length: 13; CDR3 protein: CASSTGTTGELFF